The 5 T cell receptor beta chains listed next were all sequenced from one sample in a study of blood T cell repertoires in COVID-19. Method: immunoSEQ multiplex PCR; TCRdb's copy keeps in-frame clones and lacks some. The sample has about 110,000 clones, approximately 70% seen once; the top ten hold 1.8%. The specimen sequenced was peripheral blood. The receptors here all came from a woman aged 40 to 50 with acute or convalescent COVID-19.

CDR3 DNA: TGTGCCTGTGGAGGCGATCTCCTCCAGCCCCAGCATTTT. As protein: CACGGDLLQPQHF. V and J are TRBV30 and TRBJ1-5; D is uncertain. The germline CDR1 and CDR2 sequences are GTSNPN and SVGIG (reference sequence). With 6 bases removed from V and 7 bases from J, the gap between germline ends came to 16 bases. The CDR3 is 13 amino acids.

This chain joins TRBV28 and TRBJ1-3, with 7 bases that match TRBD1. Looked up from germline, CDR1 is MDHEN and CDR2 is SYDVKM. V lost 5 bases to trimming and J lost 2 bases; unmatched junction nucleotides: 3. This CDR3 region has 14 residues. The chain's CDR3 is CASSRGTAGNTIYF. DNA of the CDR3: TGTGCCAGCAGTCGGGGGACAGCTGGAAACACCATATATTTT.

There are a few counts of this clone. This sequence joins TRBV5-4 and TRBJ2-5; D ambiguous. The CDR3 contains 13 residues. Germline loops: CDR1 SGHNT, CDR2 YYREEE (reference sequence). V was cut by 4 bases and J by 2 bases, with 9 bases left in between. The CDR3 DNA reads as TGTGCCAGCAGCCGCGACATACAAGAGACCCAGTACTTC. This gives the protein CASSRDIQETQYF. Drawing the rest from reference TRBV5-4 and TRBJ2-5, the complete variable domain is ETGVTQSPTHLIKTRGQQVTLRCSSQSGHNTVSWYQQALGQGPQFIFQYYREEENGRGNFPPRFSGLQFPNYSSELNVNALELDDSALYLCASSRDIQETQYFGPGTRLLVL.

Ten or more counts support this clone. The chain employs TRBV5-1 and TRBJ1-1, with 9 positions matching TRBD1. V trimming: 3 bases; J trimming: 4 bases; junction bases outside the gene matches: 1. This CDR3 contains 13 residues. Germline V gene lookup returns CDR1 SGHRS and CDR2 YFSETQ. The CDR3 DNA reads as TGCGCCAGCAGCTGGGACAGGGCCACTGAAGCTTTCTTT. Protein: CASSWDRATEAFF. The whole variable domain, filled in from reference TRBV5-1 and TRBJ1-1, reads KAGVTQTPRYLIKTRGQQVTLSCSPISGHRSVSWYQQTPGQGLQFLFEYFSETQRNKGNFPGRFSGRQFSNSRSEMNVSTLELGDSALYLCASSWDRATEAFFGQGTRLTVV.

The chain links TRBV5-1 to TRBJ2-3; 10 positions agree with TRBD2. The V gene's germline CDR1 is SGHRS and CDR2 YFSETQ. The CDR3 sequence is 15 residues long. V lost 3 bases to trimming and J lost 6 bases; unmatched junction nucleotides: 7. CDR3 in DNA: TGCGCCAGCAGCTGGACTAGCGGATTTGTGGATACGCAGTATTTT. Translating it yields CASSWTSGFVDTQYF.